This T cell receptor (beta chain) was sequenced during a study of cytomegalovirus exposure and HLA in healthy donors. Across the study: There were approximately 80 million unique TCRs (from HLA-typed donors) in an early data release.

CDR1 is SGHDN and CDR2 is FVKESK in the germline V gene. The CDR3 spans 20 residues. The V gene lost 0 bases and the J gene lost 0 bases, with 21 bases spanning the gap. Regarding this clone: Its antigen is unidentified.

The PCR ran on 60 Vbeta and 13 Jbeta primers. Measured with immunoSEQ multiplex PCR; TCRdb has only the in-frame clones, and not every one. The sample holds fewer than 200,000 clones; around 85% are singletons and the top ten take 1.5% to 2%. The study, taken as a whole, reports: Per a later analysis, about 18,000 TCR beta sequences showed association with HLA alleles at 0.05 false discovery rate.

The chain carries TRBV14 and TRBJ1-3; TRBD1 is a possible D gene (6 bases). This receptor was obtained from a human donor in good health. The sequenced sample consisted of PBMCs. The CDR3 region has the DNA TGTGCCAGCAGCCAAGATCCGGTGACAGTGACAGGCCTCTCTGGAAACACCATATATTTT. This encodes CASSQDPVTVTGLSGNTIYF.